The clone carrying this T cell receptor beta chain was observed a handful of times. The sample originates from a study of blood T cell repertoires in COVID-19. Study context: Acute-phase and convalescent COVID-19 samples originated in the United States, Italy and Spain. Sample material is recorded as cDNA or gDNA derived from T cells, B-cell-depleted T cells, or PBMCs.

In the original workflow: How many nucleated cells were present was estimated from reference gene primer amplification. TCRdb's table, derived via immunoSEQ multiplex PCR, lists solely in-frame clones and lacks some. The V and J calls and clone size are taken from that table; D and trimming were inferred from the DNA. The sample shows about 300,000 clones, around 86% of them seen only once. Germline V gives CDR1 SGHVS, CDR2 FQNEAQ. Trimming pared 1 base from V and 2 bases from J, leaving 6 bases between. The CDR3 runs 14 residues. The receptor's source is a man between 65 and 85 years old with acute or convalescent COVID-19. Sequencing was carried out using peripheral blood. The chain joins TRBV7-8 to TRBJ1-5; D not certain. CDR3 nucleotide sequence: TGTGCCAGCAGCTTAGGGGCCCGCAATCAGCCCCAGCATTTT. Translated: CASSLGARNQPQHF.